Sequencing of this T cell receptor beta chain was carried out in a study of T cells after posttransplantation cyclophosphamide (dated by TCRdb to about 2016). In the study overall: Using TRB sequencing, the study followed how the T cell repertoire reconstituted after myeloablative bone marrow transplantation in which posttransplantation cyclophosphamide served as GVHD prophylaxis. Public TRB sequences were checked against a database of over 3,000 sequences associated with responses to pathogens, tumor antigens, self-antigens and alloantigens. Samples from 30 to 35 PTCy-treated patients, along with samples from about 17 of their related bone marrow donors, underwent antigen receptor sequencing. Up to 3 additional blood samples from 2 to 5.2 years after transplant were also TRB-sequenced in 3 patients, as was pretransplant blood from 4 patients. TRB sequencing was performed on blood from all 34 PTCy patients with 1-year posttransplant specimens. Because TRA and TRB clonality correlated tightly in fewer than ten samples, later TCR analyses were limited to TRB.

Related bone marrow donors provided peripheral blood samples on the day of marrow donation. Mononuclear cells from peripheral blood and bone marrow were separated by Ficoll-Hypaque density centrifugation and then cryopreserved. CD4+ and CD8+ T cells, including naive and memory subsets, were sorted by FACS on a FACSAria II. The CDR3, cysteine through phenylalanine, is 13 amino acids long. The only DNA kept is the CDR3, 39 bases in frame from the first base. The germline V gene encodes CDR1 MNHNY and CDR2 SVGAGI (reference sequence). V drops 6 bases and J drops 4 bases, leaving 13 bases in between. A word on this clone: Its specific antigen is unknown. No base qualities exist here, and no much larger clone lies one base off it.

Study-wide findings and limitations: Across the 35 to 45 patients, TRB clonality was highly associated with recipient CMV seropositivity and CMV reactivation, and diversity with PTCy was similar to that in the CNI/methotrexate controls. The TRB repertoires of T cells infiltrating skin or GI tract showed only limited overlap with the TRB repertoires of T cells in blood. Donor-recipient similarity was low at 1-2 months but rose over the first year, and later blood repertoires were often dominated by donor CD8+ memory clones.

Genomic DNA was the input for TRB sequencing, which was run either with the immunoSEQ assay at survey resolution or with the hsTCRB kit. In the authors' own workflow: The immunoSEQ software was used for initial read processing, and the LymphoSeq R package was used for repertoire analyses. Clonality was calculated as 1 minus normalized Shannon entropy, and the Gini coefficient was also calculated for each TRB dataset. Phenotypes of unsorted samples were inferred by mapping TRB sequences from sorted subsets of the recipient or donor onto the same recipient's unsorted samples. Here the immuneACCESS table is served through TCRdb, limited to in-frame sequences with V and J called. Missing clones are a known gap in these copies; in checked studies unresolved V genes cover under half, and the rest lacks a known reason. V and J calls plus clone size are reproduced from that table; the DNA served to infer D and trimming. The sample table shows under 20,000 clones, and around 78% are seen once. Clones ranked in the top ten supply more than 8% of the sample.

This chain joins TRBV6-6 to TRBJ2-7, with TRBD1 perhaps the D gene, on 6 matching bases. The clonotype originates from a man aged 25-45 years in good health and a related stem cell transplant donor. Sequencing was carried out using memory CD4+ T cells sorted from blood. CDR3 region: CASSPTGRYEQYF. The DNA reads TGTGCCAGCAGCCCGACAGGAAGGTACGAGCAGTACTTC.